This T cell receptor beta chain is drawn from a study of T cells in Graves' hyperthyroidism and ophthalmopathy. The source material, RNA transcripts, was used to amplify TCR beta CDR3 regions. During a first-round RT-PCR of the TCR CDR3, the HTBI primer set was used. MiXCR was run by TCRdb on the multiplex PCR reads, yielding one entry per CDR3 protein. The sample records approximately 500,000 distinct CDR3 sequences, about 45% being singletons. V gave up 5 bases and J gave up 3 bases; unmatched junction bases: 12. Per the germline V gene, CDR1 is SGHVS and CDR2 is FQNEAQ. The CDR3 has 16 residues. Stable Graves' hyperthyroidism denoted no ophthalmopathy progression over 18 months.

The clonotype originates from a woman younger than 35 with Graves' hyperthyroidism. The chain combines TRBV7-8 with TRBJ1-2; 7 bases align to TRBD1. The sequenced sample was peripheral blood or thyroid tissue (not recorded which). CDR3 loop: CASSIGPLTGDYGYTF. DNA of the CDR3: TGTGCCAGCAGCATAGGCCCCCTAACAGGGGACTATGGCTACACCTTC.